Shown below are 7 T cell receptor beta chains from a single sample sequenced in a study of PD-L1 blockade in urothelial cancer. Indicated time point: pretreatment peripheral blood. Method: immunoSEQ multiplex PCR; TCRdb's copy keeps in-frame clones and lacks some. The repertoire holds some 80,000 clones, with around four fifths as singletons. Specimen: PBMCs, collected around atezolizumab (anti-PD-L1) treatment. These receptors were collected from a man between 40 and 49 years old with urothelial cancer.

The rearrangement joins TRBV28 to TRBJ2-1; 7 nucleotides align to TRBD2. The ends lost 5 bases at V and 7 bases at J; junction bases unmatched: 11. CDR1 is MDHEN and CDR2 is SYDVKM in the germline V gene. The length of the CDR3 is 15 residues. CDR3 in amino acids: CASSPAGGRGNEQFF. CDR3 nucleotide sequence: TGTGCCAGCAGTCCCGCGGGCGGGAGAGGGAATGAGCAGTTCTTC.

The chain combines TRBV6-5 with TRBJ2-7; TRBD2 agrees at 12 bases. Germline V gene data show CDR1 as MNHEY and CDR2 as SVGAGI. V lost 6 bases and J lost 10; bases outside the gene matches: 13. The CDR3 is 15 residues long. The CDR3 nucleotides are TGTGCCAGCAGCCCTGCCCCTAGCGGGAGGGGGCAACAGTACTTC. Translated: CASSPAPSGRGQQYF.

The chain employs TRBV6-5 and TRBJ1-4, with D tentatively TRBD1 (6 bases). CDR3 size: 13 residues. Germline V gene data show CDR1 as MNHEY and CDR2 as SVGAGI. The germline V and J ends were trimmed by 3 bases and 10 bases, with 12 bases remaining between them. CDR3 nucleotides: TGTGCCAGCAGTTATTCCGGCAGGGGAAAACTGTTTTTT. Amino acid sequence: CASSYSGRGKLFF.

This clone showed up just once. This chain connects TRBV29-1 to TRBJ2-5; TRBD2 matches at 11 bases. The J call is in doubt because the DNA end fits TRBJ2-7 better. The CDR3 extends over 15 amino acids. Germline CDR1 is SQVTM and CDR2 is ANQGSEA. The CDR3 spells CSVEGLAESSYEQYF. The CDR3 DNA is TGCAGCGTAGAGGGACTAGCGGAAAGCTCCTACGAGCAGTACTTC.

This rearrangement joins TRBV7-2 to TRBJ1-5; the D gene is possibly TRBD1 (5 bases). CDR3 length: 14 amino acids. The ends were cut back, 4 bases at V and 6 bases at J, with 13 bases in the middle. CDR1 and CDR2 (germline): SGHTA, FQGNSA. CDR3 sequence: CASSYPGSGQPQHF. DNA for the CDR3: TGTGCCAGCAGCTACCCAGGGTCAGGTCAGCCCCAGCATTTT.

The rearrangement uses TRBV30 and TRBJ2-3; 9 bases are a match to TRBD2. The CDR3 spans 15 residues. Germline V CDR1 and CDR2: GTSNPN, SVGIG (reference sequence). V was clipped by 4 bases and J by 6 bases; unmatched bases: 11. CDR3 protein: CAWNHGAGGKDTQYF. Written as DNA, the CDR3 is TGTGCCTGGAATCACGGAGCGGGAGGAAAGGATACGCAGTATTTT.

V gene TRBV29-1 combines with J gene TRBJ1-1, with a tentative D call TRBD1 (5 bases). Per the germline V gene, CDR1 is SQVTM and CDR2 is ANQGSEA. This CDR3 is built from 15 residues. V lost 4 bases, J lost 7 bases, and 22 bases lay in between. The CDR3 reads CSVAGVGGRKDEAFF. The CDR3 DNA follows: TGCAGCGTTGCCGGGGTCGGGGGGAGAAAGGATGAAGCTTTCTTT.